Listed below are T cell receptor beta chains from one sample, sequenced in a study of PD-1 blockade in classical Hodgkin lymphoma. TCRdb's copy holds only in-frame clones and misses some; the assay was immunoSEQ multiplex PCR. The repertoire includes some 96,000 clones, roughly 92% of them detected once, and 2.8% sits in the top ten. This material consisted of peripheral blood mononuclear cells (PBMCs), taken at baseline. The receptor set was obtained from a human donor with classical Hodgkin lymphoma. Both conserved end residues are part of each CDR3. D genes are given only for firm matches. Rows give clone size only sometimes, using once, few, many, or a class for an expanded clone.

J gene: TRBJ1-1
D gene: -
V gene: TRBV6-1
clone size: -
CDR3 protein: CASRPTGSVEAFF
CDR3 DNA: TGTGCCAGCAGACCAACAGGGTCGGTTGAAGCTTTCTTT

J gene: TRBJ2-5
D gene: -
V gene: TRBV28
clone size: once
CDR3 protein: CASSFGGNQETQYF
CDR3 DNA: TGTGCCAGCAGTTTCGGCGGGAATCAAGAGACCCAGTACTTC

J gene: TRBJ2-7
D gene: TRBD1
V gene: TRBV7-2
clone size: -
CDR3 protein: CASSFRQGRTDEQYF
CDR3 DNA: TGTGCCAGCAGCTTTCGACAGGGCAGGACCGACGAGCAGTACTTC

J gene: TRBJ1-6
D gene: TRBD1
V gene: TRBV5-1
clone size: -
CDR3 protein: CASSPGTGGNSIHPLHF
CDR3 DNA: TGCGCCAGCAGCCCTGGGACAGGTGGAAATAGTATTCACCCCCTCCACTTT

J gene: TRBJ2-1
D gene: TRBD2
V gene: TRBV19
clone size: -
CDR3 protein: CASSTASGSPYNEQFF
CDR3 DNA: TGTGCCAGTAGTACTGCTAGCGGGAGTCCCTACAATGAGCAGTTCTTC

J gene: TRBJ1-4
D gene: -
V gene: TRBV5-1
clone size: -
CDR3 protein: CASSFGANEKLFF
CDR3 DNA: TGCGCCAGCAGCTTCGGGGCTAATGAAAAACTGTTTTTT

J gene: TRBJ2-7
D gene: TRBD1
V gene: TRBV28
clone size: -
CDR3 protein: CASSSYGQGVSYEQYF
CDR3 DNA: TGTGCCAGCAGTTCGTATGGACAGGGGGTATCCTACGAGCAGTACTTC

J gene: TRBJ2-7
D gene: -
V gene: TRBV28
clone size: once
CDR3 protein: CASMGAYEQYF
CDR3 DNA: TGTGCCAGCATGGGGGCCTACGAGCAGTACTTC

J gene: TRBJ1-2
D gene: TRBD1
V gene: TRBV9
clone size: -
CDR3 protein: CASSKTGVGYTF
CDR3 DNA: TGTGCCAGCAGCAAGACAGGGGTTGGCTACACCTTC

J gene: TRBJ2-7
D gene: -
V gene: TRBV27
clone size: -
CDR3 protein: CASSLEGSPFYEQYF
CDR3 DNA: TGTGCCAGCAGTTTAGAAGGCTCCCCTTTCTACGAGCAGTACTTC

J gene: TRBJ2-7
D gene: TRBD1
V gene: TRBV7-6
clone size: -
CDR3 protein: CASSLVVGGQGTAGQYF
CDR3 DNA: TGTGCCAGCAGCTTAGTCGTCGGAGGACAGGGCACTGCCGGGCAGTACTTC

J gene: TRBJ1-1
D gene: -
V gene: TRBV15
clone size: few
CDR3 protein: CATSTLTGWLNTEAFF
CDR3 DNA: TGTGCCACCAGCACTCTGACAGGTTGGTTGAACACTGAAGCTTTCTTT

J gene: TRBJ2-1
D gene: -
V gene: TRBV6-6
clone size: -
CDR3 protein: CASSYNRFSYNEQFF
CDR3 DNA: TGTGCCAGCAGTTACAACAGGTTTTCCTACAATGAGCAGTTCTTC

J gene: TRBJ2-3
D gene: TRBD2
V gene: TRBV9
clone size: -
CDR3 protein: CASSVGLAGATDTQYF
CDR3 DNA: TGTGCCAGCAGCGTAGGACTAGCGGGAGCAACAGATACGCAGTATTTT

J gene: TRBJ1-1
D gene: -
V gene: TRBV5-1
clone size: -
CDR3 protein: CASSSHGTTEAFF
CDR3 DNA: TGCGCCAGCAGCTCGCACGGCACCACTGAAGCTTTCTTT

J gene: TRBJ2-6
D gene: -
V gene: TRBV5-6
clone size: -
CDR3 protein: CASSSGVRSSGANVLTF
CDR3 DNA: TGTGCCAGCAGCTCTGGGGTAAGAAGCTCTGGGGCCAACGTCCTGACTTTC

J gene: TRBJ1-1
D gene: -
V gene: TRBV6-6
clone size: -
CDR3 protein: CASSYGRQRVNTEAFF
CDR3 DNA: TGTGCCAGCAGTTACGGGCGACAAAGGGTGAACACTGAAGCTTTCTTT

J gene: TRBJ2-1
D gene: TRBD2
V gene: TRBV10-1
clone size: -
CDR3 protein: CASSGGLAGKNNEQFF
CDR3 DNA: TGCGCCAGCAGTGGGGGACTAGCGGGCAAGAACAATGAGCAGTTCTTC

J gene: TRBJ2-7
D gene: TRBD2
V gene: TRBV2
clone size: -
CDR3 protein: CASSGKFRDRGELAGGPYEQYF
CDR3 DNA: TGTGCCAGCAGTGGAAAGTTCAGGGACAGGGGAGAACTAGCGGGAGGTCCCTACGAGCAGTACTTC

J gene: TRBJ2-7
D gene: -
V gene: TRBV9
clone size: -
CDR3 protein: CASSVGGSYEQYF
CDR3 DNA: TGTGCCAGCAGCGTTGGGGGCTCCTACGAGCAGTACTTC

J gene: TRBJ1-2
D gene: -
V gene: TRBV25-1
clone size: -
CDR3 protein: CASSESGGKAYGYTF
CDR3 DNA: TGTGCCAGCAGTGAATCAGGAGGGAAGGCCTATGGCTACACCTTC

J gene: TRBJ2-7
D gene: TRBD2
V gene: TRBV15
clone size: once
CDR3 protein: CATSKLGLAGERHEQYF
CDR3 DNA: TGTGCCACCAGCAAATTGGGACTAGCGGGAGAAAGGCACGAGCAGTACTTC